This TCR beta chain was captured in a study of cytomegalovirus exposure and HLA in healthy donors. Notes on the study in general: Only CMV serostatus was available as immune exposure information. It was about 150 TCR beta chains that were listed as cytomegalovirus-associated.

Trimming took off 6 bases at V and 1 base at J, with 16 bases between the two ends. This CDR3 region has 15 residues. Germline V gene sequence: CDR1 SGHRS, CDR2 YFSETQ. This clone has just a few counts. The antigen remains unidentified. 60 Vbeta and 13 Jbeta primers were used in PCR. The table came from immunoSEQ multiplex PCR; TCRdb's copy has only in-frame clones and leaves some out. The sample consists of 100,000 to 120,000 clones, roughly 15% of them appearing once. This chain links TRBV5-1 with TRBJ1-1; a possible D gene is TRBD1 (6 bases). The receptor was derived from a female donor in good health and CMV-seronegative. Material for sequencing was PBMCs. CDR3 amino acids: CASTLLQQGNTEAFF. CDR3 DNA: TGCGCCAGCACCCTTTTGCAACAGGGGAACACTGAAGCTTTCTTT. Looking up the rest from reference TRBV5-1 and TRBJ1-1 gives the full variable domain: KAGVTQTPRYLIKTRGQQVTLSCSPISGHRSVSWYQQTPGQGLQFLFEYFSETQRNKGNFPGRFSGRQFSNSRSEMNVSTLELGDSALYLCASTLLQQGNTEAFFGQGTRLTVV.